The 6 T cell receptor beta chains below come from one sample, sequenced in a study of cytomegalovirus exposure and HLA in healthy donors (dated by TCRdb to 2016 to 2017). The library was prepared using the immunoSEQ multiplex PCR assay. This is the immuneACCESS table as TCRdb keeps it, with only in-frame sequences that have V and J called. A part of the clones is gone; compared with another copy, unresolved V genes explain less than half, and the rest is unexplained. This sample gives some 180,000 clones in total; around nine tenths of them show up just once. The biggest ten clones account for about 7.2% of the sample. Sequencing was performed on PBMCs. The receptors originated from a man aged 30 to 45 in good health and CMV-seropositive.

On this clone: The junction departs from the called germline gene at one end, perhaps through a read error. The chain links TRBV7-7 to TRBJ2-5, with 9 bases aligning to TRBD2. The CDR3 has 15 amino acids. Germline loops: CDR1 SSHAT, CDR2 FNYEAQ (reference sequence). CDR3 coding DNA: TGTGCTAGCAGCTCCAAGACTAGCGGACAAGAGACCCAGTACTTC. Translation: CASSSKTSGQETQYF.

The chain is built from TRBV29-1 and TRBJ1-3; no clear D. CDR1 and CDR2 (germline): SQVTM, ANQGSEA. The CDR3 is 12 amino acids. V shed 7 bases and J shed 4 bases, with 11 bases lying between them. The CDR3 sequence is CSAMIGGNTIYF. The CDR3 bases are TGCAGCGCTATGATAGGGGGAAACACCATATATTTT.

V is TRBV6-5 and J is TRBJ1-1; D is unresolved. The CDR3 runs 14 residues. CDR1 and CDR2 (germline): MNHEY, SVGAGI. Trimming stripped 8 bases from V and 6 bases from J, with 19 bases between. CDR3 residues: CASGPPLDLAEAFF. In DNA form, the CDR3 reads TGTGCCAGCGGCCCCCCTCTAGATCTAGCTGAAGCTTTCTTT.

V is TRBV7-6 and J is TRBJ2-2; 9 bases fit TRBD1. The CDR3 is 15 residues long. Germline V gene sequence: CDR1 SGHVS, CDR2 FNYEAQ. V lost 6 bases to trimming and J lost 5 bases; unmatched junction nucleotides: 7. CDR3 residues: CASRKQGAGTGELFF. The CDR3, as DNA: TGTGCCAGCAGAAAACAGGGGGCGGGTACCGGGGAGCTGTTTTTT.

V is TRBV7-3 and J is TRBJ2-7, with 9 bases that match TRBD2. After removal of 3 bases from V and 0 bases from J, the junction contained 0 bases not matched to a gene. The CDR3 covers 14 residues. The germline V gene encodes CDR1 SGHTA and CDR2 FQGTGA. Written as DNA, the CDR3 is TGTGCCAGCAGCTTTAGCGGGAGCTCCTACGAGCAGTACTTC. Its protein product is CASSFSGSSYEQYF. The whole variable domain, remainder taken from reference TRBV7-3 and TRBJ2-7, is GAGVSQTPSNKVTEKGKYVELRCDPISGHTALYWYRQSLGQGPEFLIYFQGTGAADDSGLPNDRFFAVRPEGSVSTLKIQRTERGDSAVYLCASSFSGSSYEQYFGPGTRLTVT.

The J gene is TRBJ1-4, the V gene TRBV6-1, with 7 bases matching TRBD1. CDR1 is MNHNS, CDR2 SASEGT, per germline. The CDR3 is 15 residues long. The trim removed 6 bases at V and 10 bases at J, leaving 14 bases unmatched. As DNA, the CDR3 is TGTGCCAGCAGCCTGTGGGGGACAGACATAGTAAAACTGTTTTTT. It encodes CASSLWGTDIVKLFF.